This TCR beta chain was recovered during a study of blood T cell repertoires in COVID-19. Study-wide context: The samples span acute and convalescent COVID-19 from the United States, Italy and Spain.

The V end lost 10 bases, the J end lost 3 bases, and 15 bases lay between the germline ends. The CDR3 is made up of 13 amino acids. The V gene's germline CDR1 is SGHTA and CDR2 FQGNSA. In the study's own analysis: Cell counts per sample came from amplifying reference gene primers. Repertoires were generated with immunoSEQ multiplex PCR, while TCRdb's copy carries only in-frame clones and drops some. V, J and clone size derive from that table, while D and trimming were established from the DNA sequence. The sample consists of around 230,000 clones, 80% to 90% of them appearing once. This sequence was found in a man aged 35 to 55 with acute or convalescent COVID-19. Sequenced: peripheral blood. The chain links TRBV7-2 to TRBJ2-5; a possible D gene is TRBD2 (5 bases). The CDR3 reads CATQPGNEETQYF. The CDR3 coding sequence is TGTGCCACCCAACCCGGGAACGAAGAGACCCAGTACTTC.